Following are 32 T cell receptor beta chains from one sample sequenced in a study of neurological immune-mediated disorders. TCRdb re-called the 5' RACE reads with MiXCR, one entry per CDR3 protein. The sample yields tens of thousands of distinct CDR3 sequences, 4% to 5.5% seen once. Input material: PBMCs. The source of these receptors is a woman aged 50 to 60 with multiple sclerosis.

The J gene is TRBJ2-3, the V gene TRBV5-5, with 8 nucleotides matching TRBD1. There are 15 residues in the CDR3. Trimming cost V 2 bases and J 0 bases; bases outside gene matches: 2. Germline assignment: CDR1 SGHKS and CDR2 YYEKEE (reference sequence). CDR3 sequence: CASSFQGASTDTQYF. In DNA, the CDR3 is TGTGCCAGCAGCTTCCAGGGGGCTAGCACAGATACGCAGTATTTT.

Points on this clonotype: The junction does not match germline at one end; this may be a read error. The V call is TRBV18, the J call TRBJ2-6; possible D gene TRBD2, 7 bases. This CDR3 spans 13 amino acids. The germline gives CDR1 KGHSH, CDR2 LQKENI. The CDR3 spells CASSPGGAKVLTF. The CDR3 DNA reads TGTGCCAGCTCACCAGGGGGGGCCAAAGTCCTGACTTTC.

J is TRBJ2-1 and V is TRBV11-2; 12 positions agree with TRBD2. This CDR3 contains 13 residues. The V gene end was trimmed by 8 bases and the J gene end by 7 bases; junction bases not matched to a gene: 3. The germline V gene has CDR1 SGHAT and CDR2 FQNNGV. The DNA for the CDR3 is TGTGCCAGCCGCGGGACTAGCGGGAATGAGCAGTTCTTC. Its translation: CASRGTSGNEQFF.

V and J are TRBV20-1 and TRBJ2-7, with D possibly called TRBD1 or TRBD2 (6 bases each). This CDR3 is 11 amino acids long. Between the trimmed V and J ends, which lost 5 bases and 5 bases, there was a span of 10 bases. Germline-derived CDR1 and CDR2 are DFQATT and SNEGSKA (reference sequence). As DNA, the CDR3 is TGCAGTGCTGTGGGGGGCCACGAGCAGTACGTC. Its translation is CSAVGGHEQYV.

This clonotype occurred many times. The chain employs TRBV20-1 and TRBJ2-1; unclear D gene. The CDR3 spans 15 residues. Germline-derived CDR1 and CDR2 are DFQATT and SNEGSKA (reference sequence). V gave up 5 bases and J gave up 7 bases, with 21 bases separating them. The CDR3 nucleotides are TGCAGTGCTTTCGTACCTAACGGACGGGTAAATGAGCAGTTCTTC. Amino acid sequence: CSAFVPNGRVNEQFF.

This clonotype showed up just a few times. The rearrangement joins TRBV19 to TRBJ1-2, with TRBD1 as a possible D gene (6 bases). Per the germline V gene, CDR1 is LNHDA and CDR2 is SQIVND (reference sequence). V dropped 4 bases and J dropped 8 bases, with 20 bases sitting between them. The CDR3 is 15 amino acids. The CDR3 DNA reads as TGTGCCAGTAGTAGCGGGGGCGGAGTAACTTCGGGCTACACCTTC. Translated: CASSSGGGVTSGYTF.

This clonotype has ten or more counts. The V and J genes are TRBV29-1 and TRBJ1-1; D may be TRBD1 (6 bases). The ends were cut back, 7 bases at V and 0 bases at J, with 12 bases in the middle. The V gene's germline CDR1 is SQVTM and CDR2 ANQGSEA. The CDR3 sequence is 13 residues long. The CDR3 here is CSALTGMNTEAFF. CDR3 nucleotides: TGCAGCGCTTTGACAGGTATGAACACTGAAGCTTTCTTT. Variable domain in full (rest from reference TRBV29-1 and TRBJ1-1): SAVISQKPSRDICQRGTSLTIQCQVDSQVTMMFWYRQQPGQSLTLIATANQGSEATYESGFVIDKFPISRPNLTFSTLTVSNMSPEDSSIYLCSALTGMNTEAFFGQGTRLTVV.

This clonotype was picked up many times. The chain carries TRBV12-3 or TRBV12-4 and TRBJ2-1, with D maybe TRBD2 (5 bases). The V end was cut by 5 bases, the J end by 5 bases, with 22 bases between. This CDR3 is built from 17 residues. The chain's CDR3 is CASSPGVTRTIHNEQFF. The CDR3 coding sequence is TGTGCCAGCAGTCCCGGGGTCACAAGGACCATCCACAATGAGCAGTTCTTC.

This clonotype was observed many times. The V gene is TRBV6-1, the J gene TRBJ2-3; TRBD2 is a possible D gene (7 bases). The CDR3 consists of 15 residues. Trimming pared 4 bases from V and 5 bases from J, leaving 16 bases between. Germline CDR1 reads MNHNS; CDR2 reads SASEGT. The CDR3 DNA is TGTGCCAGCAGTGGGCTAATGGGGGGGCAAGATACGCAGTATTTT. This encodes CASSGLMGGQDTQYF.

There are many counts of this clonotype. The chain combines TRBV28 with TRBJ2-5; D may correspond to TRBD1 or TRBD2 (5 bases each). Germline-derived CDR1 and CDR2 are MDHEN and SYDVKM. V lost 6 bases, J lost 5 bases, and 16 bases lay in between. The CDR3 covers 14 residues. This CDR3 reads CASRRGPGLETQYF. The DNA of the CDR3 is TGTGCCAGCAGGCGAGGGCCAGGGCTTGAGACCCAGTACTTC.

There are many counts of this clonotype. Here the CDR3 DNA reads TGTGCCAGCTCCTCGGGGCAGATCTACAATGAGCAGTTCTTC. It is translated as CASSSGQIYNEQFF. This chain uses TRBV6-2 or TRBV6-3 with TRBJ2-1; TRBD1 or TRBD2 may be the D gene (5 bases each). This CDR3 spans 14 amino acids. Trimming took off 8 bases at V and 3 bases at J, with 14 bases between the two ends. Germline V gene data show CDR1 as MNHEY and CDR2 as SVGEGT.

This clonotype was observed many times. The gene calls are TRBV12-3 or TRBV12-4 and TRBJ2-1, with 11 bases fitting TRBD1. Trimming removed 1 base from V and 6 bases from J; junction bases left unmatched: 5. The CDR3 loop spans 16 amino acids. The chain's CDR3 is CASSLDGDRGGNEQFF. The CDR3, as DNA: TGTGCCAGCAGTTTAGACGGGGACAGGGGGGGCAATGAGCAGTTCTTC.

To note about this clonotype: It may be a read error: a sequence one base away is much more abundant. The chain is built from TRBV20-1 and TRBJ2-1, with no clear D. There are 13 residues in the CDR3. The germline V gene has CDR1 DFQATT and CDR2 SNEGSKA (reference sequence). V was cut by 3 bases and J by 4 bases, with 10 bases left in between. CDR3 loop: CSARAERYNEQFF. The CDR3 DNA sequence: TGCAGTGCTAGGGCGGAAAGGTACAATGAGCAGTTCTTC.

This clonotype was found many times. This chain connects TRBV7-2 to TRBJ1-2; D is unclear. CDR3 size: 13 residues. Germline V gene data show CDR1 as SGHTA and CDR2 as FQGNSA. V lost 5 bases and J 2 bases, leaving 9 bases between the germline ends. The CDR3 DNA reads TGTGCCAGCAGCGAAAGGAGAAACTATGGCTACACCTTC. Residues: CASSERRNYGYTF. The full variable domain, with the rest looked up from reference TRBV7-2 and TRBJ1-2, is GAGVSQSPSNKVTEKGKDVELRCDPISGHTALYWYRQSLGQGLEFLIYFQGNSAPDKSGLPSDRFSAERTGGSVSTLTIQRTQQEDSAVYLCASSERRNYGYTFGSGTRLTVV.

This clonotype appeared a few times. CDR3: CASDRGGTDTQYF. CDR3 bases: TGTGCCAGCGACCGGGGGGGCACAGATACGCAGTATTTT. The chain recombines TRBV7-9 with TRBJ2-3; 7 bases are a match to TRBD2. CDR3 length: 13 amino acids. Unmatched junction bases numbered 3, after V lost 8 bases and J lost 1 base. The germline V gene encodes CDR1 SEHNR and CDR2 FQNEAQ (reference sequence).

This clonotype was recorded at least ten times. This chain uses TRBV4-1 with TRBJ2-1; D is undetermined. The CDR3 extends over 16 amino acids. From germline, CDR1 is MGHRA and CDR2 YSYEKL. The V end was cut by 1 base, the J end by 2 bases, with 12 bases between. The CDR3 region has the DNA TGCGCCAGCAGCCAAGTTTCCGGGTTCCCCTACAATGAGCAGTTCTTC. Translating it yields CASSQVSGFPYNEQFF.

This clonotype showed up many times. Germline and junction disagree at one end, which may indicate a read error. V usage is TRBV20-1 and J usage is TRBJ1-5, with D possibly matching TRBD1 (6 bases). Germline lookup yields CDR1 DFQATT and CDR2 SNEGSKA (reference sequence). The CDR3 totals 14 residues. Here the CDR3 reads CSARDYRAGQPQNF. In nucleotides, the CDR3 is TGCAGTGCTAGAGATTACAGGGCTGGCCAGCCCCAGAATTTT.

Ten or more counts support this clonotype. This sequence joins TRBV10-3 and TRBJ2-2; the match to TRBD1 covers 7 bases. Germline CDR1 ENHRY, CDR2 SYGVKD. CDR3 length: 14 amino acids. J was trimmed by 1 base and V by 7 bases; bases with no gene match: 3. The CDR3 DNA sequence: TGTGCCATCACTCGGACAGGGAACACCGGGGAGCTGTTTTTT. This translates into CAITRTGNTGELFF.

This rearrangement joins TRBV29-1 to TRBJ2-3; 14 positions agree with TRBD2. The CDR3 is 15 amino acids. In germline, CDR1 is SQVTM, CDR2 ANQGSEA. After removal of 8 bases from V and 6 bases from J, the junction contained 10 bases not matched to a gene. CDR3 sequence: CSFTGLAGGKDTQYF. For the CDR3, the DNA is TGCAGCTTCACAGGACTAGCGGGGGGCAAGGATACGCAGTATTTT.

In this sample, this clonotype turned up many times. This chain links TRBV27 with TRBJ2-5, with 11 bases lining up with TRBD1. V lost 3 bases to trimming and J lost 5 bases; unmatched junction nucleotides: 5. The CDR3 totals 15 residues. Germline CDR1 and CDR2: MNHEY and SMNVEV (reference sequence). CDR3 loop: CASSFGTGGMETQYF. DNA of the CDR3: TGTGCCAGCAGTTTCGGGACAGGGGGAATGGAGACCCAGTACTTC.

This clonotype was recorded at least ten times. In nucleotides, the CDR3 is TGTGCCACCAGCACCTCGGGGGCGCAGACTGAAGCTTTCTTT. Amino acids: CATSTSGAQTEAFF. The chain carries TRBV15 and TRBJ1-1, with a weak D call TRBD1 (6 bases). This CDR3 region has 14 residues. The germline CDR1 and CDR2 sequences are LNHNV and YYDKDF (reference sequence). Trimming pared 4 bases from V and 5 bases from J, leaving 14 bases between.

This clonotype appeared many times. V is TRBV20-1 and J is TRBJ2-5; D is unresolved. CDR1 is DFQATT and CDR2 is SNEGSKA in the germline V gene (reference sequence). Trimming took off 4 bases at V and 5 bases at J, with 17 bases between the two ends. The CDR3 loop spans 14 amino acids. CDR3: CSAIAGSVVETQYF. In DNA, the CDR3 is TGCAGTGCTATCGCCGGGTCGGTGGTTGAGACCCAGTACTTC.

The sample holds many counts of this clonotype. This rearrangement joins TRBV29-1 to TRBJ2-3; 9 bases are shared with TRBD1. J gave up 4 bases and V 7 bases, and 3 bases lay outside the gene matches. Looked up from germline, CDR1 is SQVTM and CDR2 is ANQGSEA. The CDR3 has 12 residues. For the CDR3, the DNA is TGCAGCGCGGGACAGGGCTCAGATACGCAGTATTTT. Residues: CSAGQGSDTQYF.

This clonotype was observed many times. The chain employs TRBV20-1 and TRBJ2-3; D may match TRBD1 or TRBD2 (6 bases each). With 6 bases removed from V and 4 bases from J, the gap between germline ends came to 23 bases. There are 16 residues in the CDR3. Germline V gene data show CDR1 as DFQATT and CDR2 as SNEGSKA (reference sequence). The CDR3 DNA is TGCAGTGCCAAGGGGGAATGGGGACTCAGACCAGATACGCAGTATTTT. This codes for CSAKGEWGLRPDTQYF.

This clonotype has at least ten counts. The chain couples TRBV12-3 or TRBV12-4 to TRBJ1-2; 7 positions match TRBD1. The CDR3 runs to 12 residues. The V gene end was trimmed by 6 bases and the J gene end by 4 bases; junction bases not matched to a gene: 2. CDR3 sequence: CASRTGSYGYTF. CDR3 in DNA: TGTGCCAGCAGGACAGGGTCCTATGGCTACACCTTC.

The V and J genes are TRBV20-1 and TRBJ2-1, with D maybe TRBD1 (7 bases). CDR3 length equals 12 residues. The V end lost 5 bases, the J end lost 6 bases, and 11 bases lay between the germline ends. The germline CDR1 and CDR2 sequences are DFQATT and SNEGSKA (reference sequence). CDR3 sequence (DNA): TGCAGTGCTTACAGGGGAGGCAATGAGCAGTTCTTC. Translating it yields CSAYRGGNEQFF.

This clonotype was observed a handful of times. An end of the junction differs from the germline gene, which may be a read error. The chain employs TRBV7-2 and TRBJ1-5; no reliable D call. The CDR3 has 14 residues. Looked up from germline, CDR1 is SGHTA and CDR2 is FQGNSA. The DNA for the CDR3 is TGTGCCAGCAGCTTAGGGCCGCCCAATCAGCCCCAGAATTTT. This sequence encodes CASSLGPPNQPQNF. Drawing the rest from reference TRBV7-2 and TRBJ1-5, the complete variable domain is GAGVSQSPSNKVTEKGKDVELRCDPISGHTALYWYRQSLGQGLEFLIYFQGNSAPDKSGLPSDRFSAERTGGSVSTLTIQRTQQEDSAVYLCASSLGPPNQPQNFGDGTRLSIL.

This clonotype came up many times. The V call is TRBV5-1, the J call TRBJ2-3; 8 bases align to TRBD1. Per the germline V gene, CDR1 is SGHRS and CDR2 is YFSETQ. V dropped 7 bases and J dropped 3; count of bases not matched to a gene: 10. The CDR3 totals 15 residues. The CDR3 reads CASAQGDIGTDTQYF. Here the CDR3 DNA reads TGCGCCAGCGCACAGGGGGACATAGGTACAGATACGCAGTATTTT. Full variable domain (remainder filled in from reference TRBV5-1 and TRBJ2-3): KAGVTQTPRYLIKTRGQQVTLSCSPISGHRSVSWYQQTPGQGLQFLFEYFSETQRNKGNFPGRFSGRQFSNSRSEMNVSTLELGDSALYLCASAQGDIGTDTQYFGPGTRLTVL.

This clonotype was detected ten times or more. CDR3 amino acids: CASSRTSGAYNEQFF. As DNA, the CDR3 is TGTGCCAGCAGCCGGACTAGCGGAGCCTACAATGAGCAGTTCTTC. V usage is TRBV7-3 and J usage is TRBJ2-1; 10 bases fit TRBD2. V shed 5 bases and J 2 bases; nucleotides not matched to a gene: 3. This CDR3 has 15 residues. CDR1 is SGHTA and CDR2 is FQGTGA in the germline V gene.

This clonotype was counted at least ten times. The chain is built from TRBV6-6 and TRBJ1-2; no firm D call. There are 16 residues in the CDR3. The germline gives CDR1 MNHNY, CDR2 SVGAGI (reference sequence). The germline V and J ends were trimmed by 6 bases and 0 bases, with 17 bases remaining between them. CDR3 bases: TGTGCCAGCAGCCGGACCACTATGGAGTCTAACTATGGCTACACCTTC. Translated, it gives CASSRTTMESNYGYTF.

This clonotype was found many times. The rearrangement uses TRBV6-4 and TRBJ2-3; D may correspond to TRBD1 or TRBD2 (5 bases each). Trimming cost V 2 bases and J 2 bases, with 8 bases left between them. This CDR3 spans 14 amino acids. CDR1 and CDR2 (germline): MRHNA, SNTAGT. The CDR3 spells CASSDGDPTDTQYF. The CDR3 nucleotides are TGTGCCAGCAGTGACGGGGACCCCACAGATACGCAGTATTTT.

The chain uses TRBV15 and TRBJ2-3; D might be TRBD1 (6 bases). CDR1 LNHNV and CDR2 YYDKDF come from the germline V gene (reference sequence). The CDR3 has 14 amino acids. The V gene lost 4 bases and the J gene lost 4 bases, with 12 bases spanning the gap. The CDR3 protein is CATSTKQGADTQYF. CDR3 sequence (DNA): TGTGCCACCAGCACCAAACAGGGTGCAGATACGCAGTATTTT.